Sequencing of this T cell receptor (beta chain) was carried out in a study of regulatory T cells in long-lasting Graves disease. Sample time point: newly diagnosed GD, antithyroid drugs for less than 3 months. RNA extracted from PBMCs served as the sequencing template. CDR3 regions were amplified by Arm-PCR using iRepertoire HTBI primers to build TCR beta libraries. Using its own MiXCR run on the multiplex PCR reads, TCRdb lists one record per CDR3 protein. The sample yields approximately 360,000 distinct CDR3 sequences, around 11% seen once. Looked up from germline, CDR1 is SGHTA and CDR2 is FQGNSA. The CDR3 has 13 amino acids. With 1 base removed from V and 1 base from J, the gap between germline ends came to 4 bases. The same specimen was also included in a second study, on T cells in Graves' hyperthyroidism and ophthalmopathy.

The chain couples TRBV7-2 to TRBJ1-2, with D hard to call. The receptor was derived from a woman under 30 with Graves disease. Here the sequenced sample was peripheral blood mononuclear cells (PBMCs), taken at new diagnosis, from a patient treated with antithyroid drugs. CDR3 loop: CASSLELNYGYTF. The CDR3 DNA follows: TGTGCCAGCAGCTTAGAACTTAACTATGGCTACACCTTC.